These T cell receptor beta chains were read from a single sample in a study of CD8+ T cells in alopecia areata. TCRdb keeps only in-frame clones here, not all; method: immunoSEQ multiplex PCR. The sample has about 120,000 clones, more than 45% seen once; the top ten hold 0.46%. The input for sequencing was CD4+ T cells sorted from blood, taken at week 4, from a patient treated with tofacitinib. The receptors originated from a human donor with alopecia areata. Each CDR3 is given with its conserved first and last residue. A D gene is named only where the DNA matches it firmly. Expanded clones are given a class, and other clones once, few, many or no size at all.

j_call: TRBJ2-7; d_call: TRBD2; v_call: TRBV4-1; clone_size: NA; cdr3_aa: CASSQGTSPSNEQYF; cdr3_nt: TGCGCCAGCAGCCAAGGGACTAGTCCCTCCAACGAGCAGTACTTC
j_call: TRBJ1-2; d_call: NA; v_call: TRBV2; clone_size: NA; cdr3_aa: CASSEGQYGYTF; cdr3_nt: TGTGCCAGCAGTGAAGGACAGTATGGCTACACCTTC
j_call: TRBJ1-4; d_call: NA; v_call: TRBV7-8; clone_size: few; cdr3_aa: CASSLGQGSKLFF; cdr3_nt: TGTGCCAGCAGCTTAGGTCAGGGGAGTAAACTGTTTTTT
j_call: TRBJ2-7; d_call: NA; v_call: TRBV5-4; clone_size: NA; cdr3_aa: CASSSGLSSYEQYF; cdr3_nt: TGTGCCAGCAGCTCTGGACTCAGCTCCTACGAGCAGTACTTC
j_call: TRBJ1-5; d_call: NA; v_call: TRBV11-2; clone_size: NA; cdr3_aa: CASSLYSGDQPQHF; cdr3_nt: TGTGCCAGCAGCTTATACAGCGGCGATCAGCCCCAGCATTTT
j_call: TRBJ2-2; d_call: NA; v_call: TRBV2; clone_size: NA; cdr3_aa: CASISGANTGELFF; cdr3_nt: TGTGCCAGCATCTCCGGGGCGAACACCGGGGAGCTGTTTTTT
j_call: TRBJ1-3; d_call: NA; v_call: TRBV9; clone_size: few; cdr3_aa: CASSSTHSGNTIYF; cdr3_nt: TGTGCCAGCAGCTCCACCCACTCTGGAAACACCATATATTTT
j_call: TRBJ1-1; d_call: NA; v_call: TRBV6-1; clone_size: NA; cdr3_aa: CASRYGFMNTEAFF; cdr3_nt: TGTGCCAGCAGATACGGTTTCATGAACACTGAAGCTTTCTTT
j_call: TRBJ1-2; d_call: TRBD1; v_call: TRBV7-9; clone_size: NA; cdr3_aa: CASSLVRTGIGGYTF; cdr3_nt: TGTGCCAGCAGCTTAGTCCGGACAGGGATTGGTGGCTACACCTTC
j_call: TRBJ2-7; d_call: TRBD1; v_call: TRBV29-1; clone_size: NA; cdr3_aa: CSVGTATYEQYF; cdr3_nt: TGCAGCGTGGGGACAGCTACCTACGAGCAGTACTTC
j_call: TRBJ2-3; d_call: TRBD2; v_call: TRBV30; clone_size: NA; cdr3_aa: CAWKRLAGGADTQYF; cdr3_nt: TGTGCCTGGAAACGACTAGCGGGAGGAGCAGATACGCAGTATTTT
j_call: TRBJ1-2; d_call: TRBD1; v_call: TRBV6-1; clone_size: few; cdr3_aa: CASSEDGTVNYGYTF; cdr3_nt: TGTGCCAGCAGTGAAGATGGGACAGTTAACTATGGCTACACCTTC
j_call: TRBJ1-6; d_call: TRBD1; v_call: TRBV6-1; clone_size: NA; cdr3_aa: CASRGTGEYNSPLHF; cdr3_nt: TGTGCCAGCAGGGGGACAGGGGAGTATAATTCACCCCTCCACTTT
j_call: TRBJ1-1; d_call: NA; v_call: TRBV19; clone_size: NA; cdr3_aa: CASSPTGGMTEAFF; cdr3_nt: TGTGCCAGTTCCCCGACAGGCGGGATGACTGAAGCTTTCTTT
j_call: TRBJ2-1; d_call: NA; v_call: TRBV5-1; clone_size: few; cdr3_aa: CASSLGGSRSYNEQFF; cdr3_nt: TGCGCCAGCAGCTTGGGGGGGAGCCGCTCCTACAATGAGCAGTTCTTC
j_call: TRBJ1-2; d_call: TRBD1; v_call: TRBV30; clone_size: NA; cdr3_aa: CAWRSWGQGDGYTF; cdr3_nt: TGTGCCTGGCGGTCTTGGGGACAGGGGGATGGCTACACCTTC
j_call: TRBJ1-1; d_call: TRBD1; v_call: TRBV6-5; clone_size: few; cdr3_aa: CASRYRGHTEAFF; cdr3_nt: TGTGCCAGCAGGTACAGGGGTCACACTGAAGCTTTCTTT
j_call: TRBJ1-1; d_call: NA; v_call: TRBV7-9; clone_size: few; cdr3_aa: CASSLDLTNTEAFF; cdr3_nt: TGTGCCAGCAGCTTAGATCTCACCAACACTGAAGCTTTCTTT
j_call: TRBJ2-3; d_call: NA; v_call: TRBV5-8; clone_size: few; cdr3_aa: CASSFTDTQYF; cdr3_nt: TGTGCCAGCAGCTTCACAGATACGCAGTATTTT
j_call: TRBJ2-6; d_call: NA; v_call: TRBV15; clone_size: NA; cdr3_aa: CATASLPPPSTSGANVLTF; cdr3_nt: TGTGCCACCGCGTCCCTCCCGCCACCTTCAACCTCTGGGGCCAACGTCCTGACTTTC
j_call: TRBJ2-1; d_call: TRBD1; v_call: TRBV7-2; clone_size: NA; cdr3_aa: CASSFHQGAYNEQFF; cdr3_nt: TGTGCCAGCAGCTTTCACCAGGGGGCCTACAATGAGCAGTTCTTC
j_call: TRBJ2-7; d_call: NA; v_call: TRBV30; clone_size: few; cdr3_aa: CAWSKTAYEQYF; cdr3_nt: TGTGCCTGGAGTAAGACAGCGTACGAGCAGTACTTC
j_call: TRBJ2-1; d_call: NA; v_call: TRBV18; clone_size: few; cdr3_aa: CASSPLEALHNEQFF; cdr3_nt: TGTGCCAGCTCACCACTCGAAGCCCTTCACAATGAGCAGTTCTTC
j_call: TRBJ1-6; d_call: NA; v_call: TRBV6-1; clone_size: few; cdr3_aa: CASKEGVLNSPLHF; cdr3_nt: TGTGCCAGCAAGGAAGGGGTTTTAAATTCACCCCTCCACTTT
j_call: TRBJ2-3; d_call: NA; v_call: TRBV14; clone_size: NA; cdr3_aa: CASSREHTDTQYF; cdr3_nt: TGTGCCAGCAGCCGAGAACACACAGATACGCAGTATTTT
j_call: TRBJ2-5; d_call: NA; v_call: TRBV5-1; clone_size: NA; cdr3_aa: CASSGQNLETQYF; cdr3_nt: TGCGCCAGCAGCGGCCAAAATTTAGAGACCCAGTACTTC
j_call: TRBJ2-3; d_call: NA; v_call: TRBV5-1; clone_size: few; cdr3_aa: CASSLDGVIDTQYF; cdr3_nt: TGCGCCAGCAGCTTGGACGGGGTTATAGATACGCAGTATTTT
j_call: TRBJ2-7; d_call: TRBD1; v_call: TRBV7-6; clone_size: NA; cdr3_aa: CASSSNTQGSEQYF; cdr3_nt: TGTGCCAGCAGCTCTAACACACAGGGGAGCGAGCAGTACTTC
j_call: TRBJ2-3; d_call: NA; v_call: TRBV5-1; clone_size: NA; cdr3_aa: CASSFRPAAGTDTQYF; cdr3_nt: TGCGCCAGCAGCTTTCGCCCAGCGGCGGGCACAGATACGCAGTATTTT
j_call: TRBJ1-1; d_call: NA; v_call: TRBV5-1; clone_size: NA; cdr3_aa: CASSEQVNTEAFF; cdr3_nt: TGCGCCAGCAGTGAACAGGTGAACACTGAAGCTTTCTTT
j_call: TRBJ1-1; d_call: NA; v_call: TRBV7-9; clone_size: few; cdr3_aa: CASSWVGLNTEAFF; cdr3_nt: TGTGCCAGCAGCTGGGTCGGCTTGAACACTGAAGCTTTCTTT
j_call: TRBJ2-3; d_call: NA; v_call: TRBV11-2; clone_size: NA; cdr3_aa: CASSFGGGTDTQYF; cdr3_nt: TGTGCCAGCAGCTTTGGCGGGGGCACAGATACGCAGTATTTT
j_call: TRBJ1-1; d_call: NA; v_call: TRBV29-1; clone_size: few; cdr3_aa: CSVVGKPGQNTEAFF; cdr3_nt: TGCAGCGTTGTGGGAAAACCGGGACAGAACACTGAAGCTTTCTTT
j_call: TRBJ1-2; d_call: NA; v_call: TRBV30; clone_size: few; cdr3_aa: CAWSGETPTHGYTF; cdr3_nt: TGTGCCTGGAGTGGGGAAACACCTACACATGGCTACACCTTC
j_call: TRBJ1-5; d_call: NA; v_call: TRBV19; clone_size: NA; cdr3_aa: CASTPLLAGVNQPQHF; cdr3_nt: TGTGCCAGTACCCCCCTTCTGGCAGGGGTGAATCAGCCCCAGCATTTT
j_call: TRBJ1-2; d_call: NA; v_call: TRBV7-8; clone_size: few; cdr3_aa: CASSLTVYGYTF; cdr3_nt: TGTGCCAGCAGCTTGACGGTCTATGGCTACACCTTC
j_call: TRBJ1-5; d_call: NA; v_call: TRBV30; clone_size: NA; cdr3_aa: CAWSVRTDQPQHF; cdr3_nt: TGTGCCTGGAGTGTAAGGACAGATCAGCCCCAGCATTTT
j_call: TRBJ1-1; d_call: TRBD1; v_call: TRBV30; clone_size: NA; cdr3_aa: CAWSVYRGSEAFF; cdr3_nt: TGTGCCTGGAGTGTTTACAGGGGGAGTGAAGCTTTCTTT
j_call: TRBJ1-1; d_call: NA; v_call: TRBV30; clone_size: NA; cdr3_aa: CAWRVVGVGAFF; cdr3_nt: TGTGCCTGGAGAGTTGTAGGGGTAGGAGCTTTCTTT
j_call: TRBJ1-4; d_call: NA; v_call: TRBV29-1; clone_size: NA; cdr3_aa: CSASEGLNEKLFF; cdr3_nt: TGCAGCGCTTCTGAAGGCCTTAATGAAAAACTGTTTTTT
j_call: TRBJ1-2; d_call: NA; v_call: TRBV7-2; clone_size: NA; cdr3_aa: CASSSPGRGNGYTF; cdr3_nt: TGTGCCAGCAGCTCCCCGGGCAGAGGCAATGGCTACACCTTC
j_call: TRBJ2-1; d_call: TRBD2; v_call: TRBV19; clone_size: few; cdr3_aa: CASSIWVAGGNEQFF; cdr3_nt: TGTGCCAGTAGTATATGGGTAGCGGGAGGCAATGAGCAGTTCTTC
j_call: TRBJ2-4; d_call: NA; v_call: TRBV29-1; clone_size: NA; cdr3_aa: CSVGSAKNIQYF; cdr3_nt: TGCAGCGTTGGTTCGGCCAAAAACATTCAGTACTTC
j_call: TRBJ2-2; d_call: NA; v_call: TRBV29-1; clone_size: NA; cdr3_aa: CSVRTLAGELFF; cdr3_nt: TGCAGCGTGCGAACCCTAGCCGGGGAGCTGTTTTTT
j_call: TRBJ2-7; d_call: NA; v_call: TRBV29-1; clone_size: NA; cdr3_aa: CSVGSKGQRSYEQYF; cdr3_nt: TGCAGCGTTGGATCTAAAGGACAGCGCTCCTACGAGCAGTACTTC
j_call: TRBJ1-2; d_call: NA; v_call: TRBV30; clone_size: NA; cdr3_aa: CAWSVVPGHYGYTF; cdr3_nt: TGTGCCTGGAGTGTGGTGCCCGGACACTATGGCTACACCTTC
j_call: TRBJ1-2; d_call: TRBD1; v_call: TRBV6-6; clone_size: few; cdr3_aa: CASRTGGGGYTF; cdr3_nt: TGTGCCAGCAGAACAGGGGGCGGCGGCTACACCTTC
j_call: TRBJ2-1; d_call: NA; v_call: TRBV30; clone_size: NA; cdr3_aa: CAWSSGGPEQFF; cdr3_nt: TGTGCCTGGAGTTCTGGAGGTCCTGAGCAGTTCTTC
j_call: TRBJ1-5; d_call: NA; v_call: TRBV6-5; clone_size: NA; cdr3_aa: CASSSGLDQPQHF; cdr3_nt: TGTGCCAGCAGCTCAGGACTCGATCAGCCCCAGCATTTT
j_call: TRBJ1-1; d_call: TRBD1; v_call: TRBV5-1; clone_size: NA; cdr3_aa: CASSFFDRGGTEAFF; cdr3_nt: TGCGCCAGCAGCTTTTTCGACAGGGGAGGCACTGAAGCTTTCTTT
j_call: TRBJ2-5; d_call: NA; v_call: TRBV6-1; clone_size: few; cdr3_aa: CASTIATTGKETQYF; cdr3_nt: TGTGCCAGCACCATAGCTACTACAGGGAAAGAGACCCAGTACTTC
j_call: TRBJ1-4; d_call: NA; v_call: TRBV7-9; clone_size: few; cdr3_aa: CASSLVQDEKLFF; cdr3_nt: TGTGCCAGCAGCTTAGTGCAGGATGAAAAACTGTTTTTT
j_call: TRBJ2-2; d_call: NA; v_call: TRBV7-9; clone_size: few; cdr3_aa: CASSATGNTGELFF; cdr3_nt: TGTGCCAGCAGCGCGACAGGGAACACCGGGGAGCTGTTTTTT
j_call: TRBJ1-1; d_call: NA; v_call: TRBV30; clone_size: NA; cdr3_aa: CAWRGNEAFF; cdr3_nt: TGTGCCTGGAGAGGCAATGAAGCTTTCTTT
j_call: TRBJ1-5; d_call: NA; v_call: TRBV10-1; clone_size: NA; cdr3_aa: CASSDNQPQHF; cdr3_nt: TGCGCCAGCAGTGACAATCAGCCCCAGCATTTT
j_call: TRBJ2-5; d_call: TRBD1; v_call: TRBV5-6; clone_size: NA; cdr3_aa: CASSRPGTGGWETQYF; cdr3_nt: TGTGCCAGCAGCCGTCCCGGGACAGGGGGCTGGGAGACCCAGTACTTC
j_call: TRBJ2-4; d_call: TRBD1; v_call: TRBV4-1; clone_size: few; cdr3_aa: CASSQGSSRGPAKNIQYF; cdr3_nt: TGCGCCAGCAGCCAAGGCAGTTCGAGGGGGCCAGCCAAAAACATTCAGTACTTC
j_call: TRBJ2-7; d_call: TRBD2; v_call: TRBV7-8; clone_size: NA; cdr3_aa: CASSPRTSDRYEQYF; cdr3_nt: TGTGCCAGCAGCCCCCGGACTAGCGACCGCTACGAGCAGTACTTC
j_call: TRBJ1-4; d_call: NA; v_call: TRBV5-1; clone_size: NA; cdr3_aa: CASSLGTGSTNEKLFF; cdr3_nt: TGCGCCAGCAGCCTAGGCACAGGGTCAACTAATGAAAAACTGTTTTTT
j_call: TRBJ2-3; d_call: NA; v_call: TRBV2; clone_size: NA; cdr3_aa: CASSELGLTDTQYF; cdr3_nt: TGTGCCAGCAGTGAGCTGGGGCTCACAGATACGCAGTATTTT